The source of this T cell receptor beta chain is a study of Ad26.COV2.S vaccination and SARS-CoV-2 variants. About the research overall: Donor got 5x10^10 or 1x10^11 viral particles of Ad26.COV2.S. Study outcomes and limitations: Following vaccination, spike-specific CD8+ and CD4+ T cell responses reportedly exhibited substantial breadth. Vaccine recipients and placebo recipients showed similar non-spike TCR breadth.

The CDR3 spans 19 residues. V lost 4 bases, J lost 0 bases, and 18 bases stayed unmatched. Concerning this clone: Its antigen is as yet unknown.

The table came from immunoSEQ multiplex PCR; TCRdb's copy has only in-frame clones and leaves some out. Here the sample spans some 250,000 clones, around nine tenths being singletons. Documented treatment: about 20 received Ad26.COV2.S at low or high dose, single or two shots; 5 received placebo; per-sample allocation not given. Sampling was done on day 63 after the first vaccine or placebo injection. The sample came from a Boston adult aged 18-55 years. The source material was peripheral blood, sampled in a trial of Ad26.COV2.S vaccine versus placebo. The J gene is TRBJ1-2, the V gene TRBV5-3, with 7 positions matching TRBD1. TRBV5-3 is labeled an ORF, and its function is uncertain. This TCR derives from a person between 18 and 65 years old who received the Ad26.COV2.S COVID-19 vaccine or a placebo. The CDR3 DNA follows: TGTGCCAGAAGCGCAAGATTCCGACAGGGCCCTTTAGCTAACTATGGCTACACCTTC. Its translation is CARSARFRQGPLANYGYTF.